The subject of this entry is one TCR beta chain. This entry belongs to a study of monozygotic twins with inflammatory bowel disease. Through template switching, UMIs that included a 6-nucleotide sample barcode were added. TCRdb reanalyzed the 5' RACE reads and collapses them to one entry per CDR3 protein, without DNA. The sample table sets out under 150,000 distinct CDR3 sequences. This CDR3 is built from 13 residues. The V gene's germline CDR1 is DFQATT and CDR2 SNEGSKA (reference sequence). This TCR derives from a human donor with ulcerative colitis or Crohn's disease, or a healthy co-twin of an affected twin (not recorded which). Sequenced sample: blood. The genes are TRBV20-1 and TRBJ2-7; absent DNA, TCRdb's TRBD1 call cannot be checked. The CDR3 spells CSASGQGPYEQYF.